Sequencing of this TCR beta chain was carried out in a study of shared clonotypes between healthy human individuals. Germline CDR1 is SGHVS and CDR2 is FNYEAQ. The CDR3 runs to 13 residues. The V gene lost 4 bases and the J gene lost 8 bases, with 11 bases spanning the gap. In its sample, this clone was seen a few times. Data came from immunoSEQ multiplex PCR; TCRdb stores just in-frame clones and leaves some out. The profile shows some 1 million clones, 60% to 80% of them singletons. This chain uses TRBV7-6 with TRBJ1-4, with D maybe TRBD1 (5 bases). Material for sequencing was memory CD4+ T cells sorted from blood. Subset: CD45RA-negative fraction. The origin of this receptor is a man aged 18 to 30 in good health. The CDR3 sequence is CASSSRRGEKLFF. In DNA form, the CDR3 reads TGTGCCAGCAGCTCAAGGAGGGGAGAAAAACTGTTTTTT.